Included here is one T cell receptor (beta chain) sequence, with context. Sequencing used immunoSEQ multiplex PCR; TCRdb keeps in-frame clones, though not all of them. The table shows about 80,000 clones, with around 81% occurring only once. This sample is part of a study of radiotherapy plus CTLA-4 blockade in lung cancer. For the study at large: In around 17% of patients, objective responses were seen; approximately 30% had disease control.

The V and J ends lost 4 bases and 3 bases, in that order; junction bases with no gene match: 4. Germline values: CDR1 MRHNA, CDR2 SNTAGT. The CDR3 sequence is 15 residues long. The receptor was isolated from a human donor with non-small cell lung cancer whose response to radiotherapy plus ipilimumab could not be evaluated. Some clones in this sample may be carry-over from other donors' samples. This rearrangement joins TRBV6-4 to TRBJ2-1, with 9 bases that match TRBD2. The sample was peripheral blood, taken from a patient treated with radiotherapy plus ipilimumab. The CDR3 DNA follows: TGTGCCAGCAGTGTCTCTAGCGGGGTCTACAATGAGCAGTTCTTC. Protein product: CASSVSSGVYNEQFF.